This TCR beta chain was captured in a study of Graves' ophthalmopathy and Graves' hyperthyroidism. Findings of the study overall: The study's model predicted ophthalmopathy progression at around 70% sensitivity and 72% to 85% specificity.

The sequenced template was RNA, covering the TCR beta CDR3 region. Investigators did first-round RT-PCR with HTBI primers, then second-round multiplex PCR. TCRdb itself ran the multiplex PCR reads through MiXCR, one entry per CDR3 protein. Of over a million distinct CDR3 sequences in the sample, about 40% were seen once. Only newly diagnosed hyperthyroidism patients aged 18 to 65, with under 2 months' duration, were enrolled. Researchers turned away patients with other autoimmune diseases, uncontrolled infections, pregnancy or lactation. Each diagnosis was determined on the basis of clinical symptoms, serum thyroxine, TRAb, thyroid ultrasound and orbital computed tomography. A word on this clonotype: Its antigen is not identified.

Sample: peripheral blood or thyroid tissue (not recorded which). This TCR derives from an adult man with Graves' hyperthyroidism.

In DNA form, the CDR3 reads TGTGCCATCAGTCGGGGGGACTCAAACATTCAGTACTTC. It translates to CAISRGDSNIQYF. V and J are TRBV10-3 and TRBJ2-4; 7 bases are shared with TRBD2. CDR3 length: 13 residues. CDR1 and CDR2 (germline): ENHRY, SYGVKD. Trimming took 5 bases from V and 6 from J; bases not matched to a gene: 4.